This T cell receptor (beta chain) was identified in a study of Tregs in tolerant kidney transplant recipients. Study-wide points: Tolerant patients' donor-specific Tregs expanded beyond overall Tregs, suggesting antigen-driven growth. Findings come from small patient numbers and require larger validation. No direct test of biological reproducibility was done here.

The length of the CDR3 is 13 residues. V was shortened by 4 bases and J by 0 bases, with 8 bases between the two germline ends. Per germline, CDR1 SGHKS and CDR2 YYEKEE (reference sequence). A word on this clone: Its antigen is currently unknown.

Sequencing used immunoSEQ multiplex PCR; TCRdb keeps in-frame clones, though not all of them. The data contain approximately 47,000 clones, approximately 90% of them singletons. The nonmyeloablative bone marrow transplants came from related graft donors, with transient mixed chimerism. Unstimulated Tregs (CD4+CD25+CD127-) and CD4+CD25- non-Tregs were sorted from PBMCs. The sequence was obtained from a human patient who received a combined kidney and bone marrow transplant. Among the T cells, some may be from the graft donor. The chain recombines TRBV5-5 with TRBJ2-7; tentatively, D is TRBD2 (5 bases). The starting material was CD8+ T cells from blood (PBMCs), obtained 12 months after the transplant. CDR3 DNA: TGTGCCAGCAGCGACGGGGTCTCCTACGAGCAGTACTTC. Translating it yields CASSDGVSYEQYF.